Shown below are 20 T cell receptor beta chains from a single sample sequenced in a study of CD8 T cells in Susac syndrome. RNA was extracted with the RNeasy kit, and a quantity of 0.5 to 1 ug was reverse transcribed using random hexamers. From the immunoSEQ multiplex PCR reads, TCRdb called clonotypes with MiXCR, one entry per CDR3 protein. The sample has around 120,000 distinct CDR3 sequences, approximately 94% seen once; the top ten hold 0.095% to 0.15%. The sample taken for sequencing was CD4+ T cells from PBMCs. The source of these receptors is a human donor with multiple sclerosis.

The chain combines TRBV19 with TRBJ2-7; maybe TRBD1 (7 bases). Trimming stripped 5 bases from V and 3 bases from J, with 17 bases between. Per the germline V gene, CDR1 is LNHDA and CDR2 is SQIVND (reference sequence). The CDR3 totals 15 residues. The CDR3 spells CASSVSGGLNYEQYF. The DNA of the CDR3 is TGTGCCAGTAGTGTCTCAGGGGGGCTGAACTACGAGCAGTACTTC. Full variable domain (outside the CDR3, taken from reference TRBV19 and TRBJ2-7): DGGITQSPKYLFRKEGQNVTLSCEQNLNHDAMYWYRQDPGQGLRLIYYSQIVNDFQKGDIAEGYSVSREKKESFPLTVTSAQKNPTAFYLCASSVSGGLNYEQYFGPGTRLTVT.

The genes are TRBV6-6 and TRBJ2-7; D is undetermined. Germline V CDR1 and CDR2: MNHNY, SVGAGI (reference sequence). The length of the CDR3 is 13 residues. The germline V and J ends were trimmed by 4 bases and 3 bases, with 10 bases remaining between them. CDR3 nucleotides: TGTGCCAGCAGTTCCCGCAGTGACTACGAGCAGTACTTC. This encodes CASSSRSDYEQYF.

The V call is TRBV3-1, the J call TRBJ1-3; D is ambiguous. V shed 3 bases and J shed 2 bases, with 5 bases lying between them. The CDR3 runs 13 residues. Germline V gene data show CDR1 as LGHDT and CDR2 as YNNKEL (reference sequence). CDR3 protein: CASSQGTGNTIYF. In DNA form, the CDR3 reads TGTGCCAGCAGCCAGGGGACTGGAAACACCATATATTTT.

The V gene is TRBV6-5, the J gene TRBJ1-2; 7 bases align to TRBD1. V was pared by 8 bases and J by 0 bases, with 6 bases of the junction left unmatched. CDR1 and CDR2 from the germline V gene are MNHEY and SVGAGI. The CDR3 totals 14 residues. The CDR3 is CASRQGSANYGYTF. In DNA, the CDR3 is TGTGCCAGCCGACAGGGATCGGCTAACTATGGCTACACCTTC.

This chain uses TRBV7-2 with TRBJ1-2, with unresolved D. Trimming removed 5 bases from V and 8 bases from J, with 15 bases in between. The germline CDR1 and CDR2 sequences are SGHTA and FQGNSA. The CDR3 length is 13 residues. Written as DNA, the CDR3 is TGTGCCAGCAGCGAGCGGCAGGTTGAGGGCTACACCTTC. Translated, it gives CASSERQVEGYTF.

J is TRBJ1-1 and V is TRBV7-2; the D is unclear. CDR1 and CDR2 (germline): SGHTA, FQGNSA. This CDR3 has 13 residues. The V gene lost 5 bases and the J gene lost 1 base, with 8 bases spanning the gap. CDR3 sequence reads: CASSRSGNTEAFF. The CDR3 DNA reads as TGTGCCAGCAGCAGATCAGGGAACACTGAAGCTTTCTTT.

The V and J genes are TRBV19 and TRBJ2-1, with a weak D call TRBD1 (6 bases). Germline CDR1 and CDR2: LNHDA and SQIVND (reference sequence). V lost 5 bases, J lost 4 bases, and 18 bases lay in between. The CDR3 contains 16 residues. The CDR3 region has the DNA TGTGCCAGTAGTCTCCGTTGGACAGTGTTATACAATGAGCAGTTCTTC. This sequence encodes CASSLRWTVLYNEQFF.

CDR3 sequence: CAWSDQGARYF. CDR3 DNA sequence: TGTGCCTGGAGTGACCAGGGGGCCCGGTACTTC. The chain carries TRBV30 and TRBJ2-7, with 8 bases that match TRBD1. Germline V gene lookup returns CDR1 GTSNPN and CDR2 SVGIG (reference sequence). With V trimmed by 1 base and J by 12 bases, 5 bases remained unmatched. This CDR3 has 11 amino acids.

The rearrangement links TRBV3-1 to TRBJ2-7; possibly TRBD2 for D (6 bases). V shed 6 bases and J shed 3 bases, with 15 bases lying between them. Germline CDR1 and CDR2: LGHDT and YNNKEL (reference sequence). The CDR3 consists of 14 residues. This CDR3 reads CASSVEGVDYEQYF. In nucleotides, the CDR3 is TGTGCCAGCAGTGTGGAGGGAGTGGACTACGAGCAGTACTTC.

The chain carries TRBV5-1 and TRBJ1-1; no definite D call. CDR1 and CDR2 from the germline V gene are SGHRS and YFSETQ. Trimming took off 3 bases at V and 5 bases at J, with 11 bases between the two ends. This CDR3 spans 13 amino acids. CDR3 nucleotide sequence: TGCGCCAGCAGCTCGTTTGGAGGAACTGAAGCTTTCTTT. Translated, it gives CASSSFGGTEAFF.

The rearrangement links TRBV2 to TRBJ1-6, with D unresolved. Per germline, CDR1 SNHLY and CDR2 FYNNEI. With 3 bases removed from V and 6 bases from J, the gap between germline ends came to 15 bases. This CDR3 contains 16 residues. In DNA form, the CDR3 reads TGTGCCAGCAGTGAGGAGAGGGCGGCGGGTAATTCACCCCTCCACTTT. Its protein is CASSEERAAGNSPLHF.

V is TRBV7-2 and J is TRBJ1-2; D remains unclear. Trimming pared 7 bases from V and 0 bases from J, leaving 9 bases between. The germline V gene has CDR1 SGHTA and CDR2 FQGNSA. CDR3 length: 13 amino acids. CDR3 amino acids: CASNSGANYGYTF. CDR3 in DNA: TGTGCCAGCAACTCGGGAGCTAACTATGGCTACACCTTC.

The chain employs TRBV30 and TRBJ2-7, with a weak D call TRBD2 (6 bases). Deletions cut 1 base from V and 4 bases from J, with 14 bases between. Germline V gives CDR1 GTSNPN, CDR2 SVGIG (reference sequence). CDR3 length: 14 residues. Written as DNA, the CDR3 is TGTGCCTGGAGTGCGATCCGCCGGGGGTACGAGCAGTACTTC. Protein product: CAWSAIRRGYEQYF. The full variable domain, its missing parts supplied by reference TRBV30 and TRBJ2-7, is SQTIHQWPATLVQPVGSPLSLECTVEGTSNPNLYWYRQAAGRGLQLLFYSVGIGQISSEVPQNLSASRPQDRQFILSSKKLLLSDSGFYLCAWSAIRRGYEQYFGPGTRLTVT.

The chain employs TRBV3-1 and TRBJ2-2; D is possibly TRBD1 or TRBD2 (5 bases each). Germline CDR1 is LGHDT and CDR2 is YNNKEL (reference sequence). The CDR3 is made up of 15 amino acids. With 3 bases removed from V and 5 bases from J, the gap between germline ends came to 13 bases. The CDR3 nucleotides read TGTGCCAGCAGCCAGAGGCAGGGCGGGACCGGGGAGCTGTTTTTT. Protein: CASSQRQGGTGELFF.

As for this clonotype: Its ends do not fully match the called genes, so a read error is possible. The chain recombines TRBV29-1 with TRBJ1-1; 9 bases are a match to TRBD1. There are 14 residues in the CDR3. Germline values: CDR1 SQVTM, CDR2 ANQGSEA. The CDR3 bases are TGCAACGTTCTTGGACAGGGGATGAACACTGAAGCTTTCTTT. It specifies CNVLGQGMNTEAFF.

Written as DNA, the CDR3 is TGTGCCAGCTCACCGGAGGACGGAATTGAAAAACTGTTTTTT. Its translation is CASSPEDGIEKLFF. The chain is built from TRBV18 and TRBJ1-4; D gene ambiguous. With 3 bases removed from V and 7 bases from J, the gap between germline ends came to 12 bases. Germline loops: CDR1 KGHSH, CDR2 LQKENI. This CDR3 is built from 14 residues.

This sequence joins TRBV5-1 and TRBJ2-7, with D possibly being TRBD1 (5 bases). Trimming stripped 0 bases from V and 6 bases from J, with 19 bases between. In germline, CDR1 is SGHRS, CDR2 YFSETQ. The CDR3 length is 16 residues. The CDR3 is CASSLEVGDRFGEQYF. CDR3 sequence (DNA): TGCGCCAGCAGCTTGGAAGTAGGGGATCGGTTTGGCGAGCAGTACTTC.

This chain connects TRBV20-1 to TRBJ2-1, with a possible D match to TRBD2 (6 bases). Trimming left V 7 bases short and J 0 bases short, with 16 bases between. The CDR3 has 15 residues. Germline V lookup: CDR1 DFQATT, CDR2 SNEGSKA (reference sequence). The CDR3 spells CSVKTLSGSYNEQFF. The DNA for the CDR3 is TGCAGTGTCAAAACGCTTAGCGGCTCCTACAATGAGCAGTTCTTC.

The chain carries TRBV7-2 and TRBJ2-7; the D gene could be TRBD1 or TRBD2 (5 bases each). This CDR3 contains 16 residues. Trimming took 2 bases from V and 0 from J, leaving 14 bases between them. Germline V gives CDR1 SGHTA, CDR2 FQGNSA. CDR3 loop: CASSLSYRDGSYEQYF. The CDR3 nucleotides are TGTGCCAGCAGCTTATCGTATCGGGACGGCTCCTACGAGCAGTACTTC. Supplemented by reference TRBV7-2 and TRBJ2-7, the full variable domain reads GAGVSQSPSNKVTEKGKDVELRCDPISGHTALYWYRQSLGQGLEFLIYFQGNSAPDKSGLPSDRFSAERTGGSVSTLTIQRTQQEDSAVYLCASSLSYRDGSYEQYFGPGTRLTVT.

The table lists this clonotype with a count of one. A read error is likely, as this CDR3 ends without the conserved phenylalanine or tryptophan. CDR3 amino acids: CSVGRASVGETQYL. In nucleotides, the CDR3 is TGCAGCGTTGGGCGGGCGTCGGTTGGAGAGACCCAGTACCTC. This sequence joins TRBV29-1 and TRBJ2-5; D may be TRBD2 (5 bases). Trimming shortened V by 4 bases and J by 4 bases, and 16 bases separated the two germline ends. Germline V lookup: CDR1 SQVTM, CDR2 ANQGSEA. CDR3 length: 14 amino acids.